This is a list of T cell receptor beta chains from one sample in a study of T cells after yellow fever vaccination. TCRdb used MiXCR to reprocess the 5' RACE reads, holding one entry per CDR3 protein. The repertoire holds about 350,000 distinct CDR3 sequences, with approximately 8% as singletons. The sequencing here drew on PBMCs, taken 45 days after the first yellow fever vaccination. Source of these receptors: a man between 18 and 35 years old who received the YFV17D yellow fever vaccine. Each CDR3 is given with its conserved first and last residue. The D gene is left open where the match is weak. Size is omitted from some rows. Given values are once, few, many or a class for expanded clones.

D | size | J | V | DNA | CDR3
TRBD1 | few | TRBJ1-2 | TRBV4-1 | TGCGCCAGCAGCCAAGTCCCAGGGGGGGCTAACTATGGCTACACCTTC | CASSQVPGGANYGYTF
NA | few | TRBJ1-1 | TRBV4-3 | TGCGCCAGCAGCCAAGAGGGTCGGCATACTGAAGCTTTCTTT | CASSQEGRHTEAFF
NA | NA | TRBJ2-1 | TRBV6-1 | TGTGCCAGCAGTCGATGGACGGACAGCTCCTACAATGAGCAGTTCTTC | CASSRWTDSSYNEQFF
TRBD1 | few | TRBJ2-2 | TRBV5-1 | TGCGCCAGCAGCTTGGGACAGGGAGTCGAAACCGGGGAGCTGTTTTTT | CASSLGQGVETGELFF
NA | many | TRBJ1-4 | TRBV5-1 | TGCGCCAGCAGCTTGGCCGGATCGACTAATGAAAAACTGTTTTTT | CASSLAGSTNEKLFF
TRBD2 | NA | TRBJ2-3 | TRBV15 | TGTGCCACCAGCAACCCGGGGGAGGGTGCTCCAGATACGCAGTATTTT | CATSNPGEGAPDTQYF
TRBD1 | NA | TRBJ2-2 | TRBV20-1 | TGCAGTGCTACCCGGACAGGGATGCCCGGGGAGCTGTTTTTT | CSATRTGMPGELFF
TRBD2 | NA | TRBJ2-1 | TRBV6-1 | TGTGCCACAAGTGGGGCTAGCGGGACTTCTGAGCAGTTCTTC | CATSGASGTSEQFF
TRBD2 | NA | TRBJ2-2 | TRBV11-2 | TGTGCCAGCAGCCCTTTAACGGGACTAGCGGGGCTGATAACCGGGGAGCTGTTTTTT | CASSPLTGLAGLITGELFF
TRBD2 | few | TRBJ2-1 | TRBV7-6 | TGTGCCAGCAGCTTTGCGGGAGACACCTACAATGAGCAGTTCTTC | CASSFAGDTYNEQFF
NA | NA | TRBJ2-5 | TRBV29-1 | TGCAGCGTCCCCTGGGACTACCAAGAGACCCAGTACTTC | CSVPWDYQETQYF
NA | few | TRBJ1-4 | TRBV6-1 | TGTGCCAGCAGAACAGGGTGGGGGAATAATGAAAAACTGTTTTTT | CASRTGWGNNEKLFF
TRBD1 | NA | TRBJ2-1 | TRBV3-1 | TGTGCCAGCAGCCATGCATACAGGACAGGGCGGGTGGCCTACAATGAGCAGTTCTTC | CASSHAYRTGRVAYNEQFF
NA | NA | TRBJ1-2 | TRBV18 | TGTGCCAGCTCACCGAACCCCGACAGCAACTATGGCTACACCTTC | CASSPNPDSNYGYTF
NA | NA | TRBJ2-3 | TRBV6-1 | TGTGCCAGCACCCCCAAGGGGCACGGCACAGATACGCAGTATTTT | CASTPKGHGTDTQYF
NA | few | TRBJ2-7 | TRBV5-6 | TGTGCCAGCAGCCCCGGGCTCCTCTGCGAGCAGTACTTC | CASSPGLLCEQYF
NA | few | TRBJ1-1 | TRBV4-3 | TGCGCCAGCAGCCAAGATAATGCAGTTTACACTGAAGCTTTCTTT | CASSQDNAVYTEAFF
TRBD2 | NA | TRBJ2-3 | TRBV7-2 | TGTGCCAGCAGCTCGGGACTAGTTCGTGGAGATACGCAGTATTTT | CASSSGLVRGDTQYF
TRBD2 | NA | TRBJ2-1 | TRBV29-1 | TGCAGCGTCGGCACTAGCGGGGCTTACAATGAGCAGTTCTTC | CSVGTSGAYNEQFF
TRBD2 | many | TRBJ2-1 | TRBV2 | TGTGCCAGCAGTGAGACTAGCGGGGGGACCTACAATGAGCAGTTCTTC | CASSETSGGTYNEQFF
NA | NA | TRBJ1-6 | TRBV20-1 | TGCAGTGCTATTAATCAGGTGGAGTCACCCCTCCACTTT | CSAINQVESPLHF
TRBD2 | NA | TRBJ2-3 | TRBV5-4 | TGTGCCAGCAGCTCGGCCGGGACTAGCGGCACAGATACGCAGTATTTT | CASSSAGTSGTDTQYF
NA | NA | TRBJ1-1 | TRBV7-9 | TGTGCCAGCAGCTTACGGTCCAGGGGGAACACTGAAGCTTTCTTT | CASSLRSRGNTEAFF
NA | NA | TRBJ2-1 | TRBV7-2 | TGTGCCAGCAGCCCCCGTGGGCACAGCAATGAGCAGTTCTTC | CASSPRGHSNEQFF
NA | few | TRBJ2-1 | TRBV4-3 | TGCGCCAGCAGCCAAGATTCATCTAGCGACAGGTCCTACAATGAGCAGTTCTTC | CASSQDSSSDRSYNEQFF
NA | few | TRBJ1-4 | TRBV5-6 | TGTGCCAGCAGCATAAGACAGGCACCAAATGAAAAACTGTTTTTT | CASSIRQAPNEKLFF
NA | NA | TRBJ2-5 | TRBV7-2 | TGTGCCAGCAGCTTGGGTGCCCCGGGGGAGACCCAGTACTTC | CASSLGAPGETQYF
NA | many | TRBJ2-6 | TRBV12-3/TRBV12-4 | TGTGCCAGCAGTTGGGCTTCTGGGGCCAACGTCCTGACTTTC | CASSWASGANVLTF
NA | few | TRBJ2-3 | TRBV11-2 | TGTGCCAGCAGCCATACCACCCGTGGGAGCACAGATACGCAGTATTTT | CASSHTTRGSTDTQYF
TRBD1 | NA | TRBJ1-4 | TRBV7-2 | TGTGCCAGCGGTGATTCAGGGGGTGAAAAACTGTTTTTT | CASGDSGGEKLFF
NA | NA | TRBJ2-6 | TRBV7-2 | TGTGCCAGCTACCGGGTCTCTGGGGCCAACGTCCTGACTTTC | CASYRVSGANVLTF
NA | few | TRBJ1-3 | TRBV29-1 | TGCAGCGTTGTCGGAGTAATCGGAAACACCATATATTTT | CSVVGVIGNTIYF
TRBD2 | many | TRBJ2-5 | TRBV12-5 | TGTGCTAGTGGTCAACTAGCGGGGGGAATAAATGAAGAGAGCCAGTACTTC | CASGQLAGGINEESQYF